These 15 T cell receptor beta chains originate from one sample sequenced in a study of regulatory T cells in long-lasting Graves disease. Time point here: newly diagnosed GD, antithyroid drugs for less than 3 months. PBMCs provided the RNA from which the TCR library was made. Through Arm-PCR of CDR3 regions and iRepertoire HTBI primers, TCR beta libraries were built. TCRdb re-analysed the multiplex PCR reads in MiXCR, keeping a single row per CDR3 protein. The sample consists of roughly 260,000 distinct CDR3 sequences, 15% to 20% of them appearing once. This sample was also put to use in a study of T cells in Graves' hyperthyroidism and ophthalmopathy.

Sequencing used peripheral blood mononuclear cells (PBMCs), obtained at new diagnosis, from a patient treated with antithyroid drugs. All receptors derive from a woman under 40 with Graves disease.

This clonotype appeared a few times. The chain has TRBV19 and TRBJ2-1; 7 bases fit TRBD2. CDR3 length: 15 amino acids. The V gene's germline CDR1 is LNHDA and CDR2 SQIVND (reference sequence). V was pared by 8 bases and J by 7 bases, with 14 bases of the junction left unmatched. The CDR3 spells CASELAKGWGNEQFF. For the CDR3, the DNA is TGTGCCAGTGAACTAGCGAAGGGTTGGGGTAATGAGCAGTTCTTC.

This clonotype was counted between two and nine times. With a much larger clone just one base away, this may be a read error. The gene calls are TRBV2 and TRBJ2-1, with 11 bases that match TRBD1. The V gene's germline CDR1 is SNHLY and CDR2 FYNNEI. The CDR3 consists of 14 residues. In nucleotides, the CDR3 is TGTGCCAGCATGGCGGGACAGGGGGGCAATGGGCAGTTCTTC. Residues: CASMAGQGGNGQFF.

A few counts support this clonotype. This chain joins TRBV20-1 and TRBJ2-7, with no clear D. The CDR3 spans 14 residues. V was cut by 0 bases and J by 5 bases, with 14 bases left in between. Germline V gives CDR1 DFQATT, CDR2 SNEGSKA (reference sequence). The CDR3 protein is CSARDVQTVHEQYF. CDR3 nucleotides: TGCAGTGCTAGAGATGTCCAAACGGTCCACGAGCAGTACTTC.

This clonotype was detected a few times. CDR3 nucleotides: TGTGCCAGTAGTGGCGGGGACAGGGTTTTGTTGAACACTGAAGCTTTCTTT. It is translated as CASSGGDRVLLNTEAFF. J is TRBJ1-1 and V is TRBV19, with 9 bases fitting TRBD1. The germline gives CDR1 LNHDA, CDR2 SQIVND (reference sequence). The CDR3 covers 17 residues. After removal of 5 bases from V and 0 bases from J, the junction contained 10 bases not matched to a gene.

This clonotype has at least ten counts. CDR3 sequence reads: CSARAPRGVYNSPLHF. The CDR3 DNA reads TGCAGTGCTAGAGCCCCGAGGGGGGTCTATAATTCACCCCTCCACTTT. This rearrangement joins TRBV20-1 to TRBJ1-6; TRBD1 might be the D (6 bases). Germline assignment: CDR1 DFQATT and CDR2 SNEGSKA (reference sequence). Trimming took 1 base from V and 3 from J, leaving 13 bases between them. This CDR3 spans 16 amino acids.

Here the CDR3 DNA reads TGTGCCAGCAGCACCAGACAGGGGGGGGGCACTGAAGCTTTCTTT. Its translation is CASSTRQGGGTEAFF. The rearrangement uses TRBV7-9 and TRBJ1-1; TRBD1 aligns across 9 bases. The length of the CDR3 is 15 residues. The junction had 8 bases not matched to a gene; V was cut back by 5 bases and J by 4 bases. Germline V gene sequence: CDR1 SEHNR, CDR2 FQNEAQ (reference sequence).

Ten or more counts support this clonotype. The chain is built from TRBV24-1 and TRBJ2-1, with 9 bases matching TRBD2. CDR1 and CDR2 (germline): KGHDR, SFDVKD. Germline trimming cut 4 bases from V and 8 bases from J; bases unmatched to any gene: 8. CDR3 length equals 15 residues. The CDR3 DNA is TGTGCCACCAGTGAGGGACTAGCCGCTTACGATGAGCAGTTCTTC. Translated: CATSEGLAAYDEQFF.

About this clonotype: One base away lies a much larger clone, so this may be a sequencing read error. The missing conserved phenylalanine or tryptophan at the end of this CDR3 makes a read error likely. The genes are TRBV2 and TRBJ2-3, with D perhaps TRBD2 (5 bases). Germline-derived CDR1 and CDR2 are SNHLY and FYNNEI. This CDR3 is built from 14 residues. V was clipped by 4 bases and J by 2 bases, with 10 bases between them. The CDR3 spells CASSGERYTDTQYL. The CDR3 nucleotides read TGTGCCAGCAGTGGTGAGCGGTACACAGATACGCAGTATCTT.

In the case of this clonotype: Germline and junction disagree at one end, which may indicate a read error. The chain links TRBV20-1 to TRBJ2-7; 11 nucleotides line up with TRBD1. The CDR3 has 13 residues. The germline V gene has CDR1 DFQATT and CDR2 SNEGSKA (reference sequence). The DNA for the CDR3 is TGCAGTGCTGGGACAGGGGGGCTTTACGAACAGTACTTC. The encoded protein is CSAGTGGLYEQYF.

This clonotype was observed many times. The chain carries TRBV5-1 and TRBJ2-7; possible D gene TRBD1, 6 bases. This CDR3 has 15 residues. With 0 bases removed from V and 5 bases from J, the gap between germline ends came to 15 bases. The germline CDR1 and CDR2 sequences are SGHRS and YFSETQ. DNA of the CDR3: TGCGCCAGCAGCTTGGAGGCAGGGGTTATAGACGAGCAGTACTTC. Protein: CASSLEAGVIDEQYF.

This clonotype was picked up many times. This chain uses TRBV5-1 with TRBJ1-6; D possibly corresponds to TRBD1 (6 bases). The CDR3 loop spans 16 amino acids. Germline CDR1 reads SGHRS; CDR2 reads YFSETQ. Trimming took off 0 bases at V and 0 bases at J, with 7 bases between the two ends. The CDR3 nucleotides read TGCGCCAGCAGCTTGGAGGGGGGCTCCTATAATTCACCCCTCCACTTT. It specifies CASSLEGGSYNSPLHF.

Concerning this clonotype itself: With a much larger clone just one base away, this may be a read error. The chain recombines TRBV10-3 with TRBJ1-5, with D unclear. Germline CDR1 is ENHRY and CDR2 is SYGVKD. The V end lost 5 bases, the J end lost 5 bases, and 13 bases lay between the germline ends. The CDR3 is made up of 14 amino acids. The CDR3 spells CAISSVMRDQPQHF. CDR3 nucleotides: TGTGCCATCAGTTCCGTTATGAGGGATCAGCCCCAGCATTTT.

Many counts were recorded for this clonotype. The chain uses TRBV25-1 and TRBJ1-1; TRBD1 matches at 7 bases. Per germline, CDR1 MGHDK and CDR2 SYGVNS. The CDR3 sequence is 13 residues long. V lost 6 bases, J lost 7 bases, and 8 bases stayed unmatched. CDR3 sequence (DNA): TGTGCCAGCAGGGGGGGACAGCGGGATGAAGCTTTCTTT. Amino acids: CASRGGQRDEAFF.

This clonotype turned up a few times. The rearrangement uses TRBV12-3 or TRBV12-4 and TRBJ1-1; D not resolved. This CDR3 is 13 amino acids long. Trimming took 3 bases from V and 1 from J, leaving 6 bases between them. Written as DNA, the CDR3 is TGTGCCAGCAGTTTTGTCGGGAACACTGAAGCTTTCTTT. Translated: CASSFVGNTEAFF.

The rearrangement links TRBV19 to TRBJ2-2; 9 nucleotides agree with TRBD1. Germline CDR1 LNHDA, CDR2 SQIVND (reference sequence). The CDR3 sequence is 15 residues long. V shed 9 bases and J 7 bases; nucleotides not matched to a gene: 12. CDR3 protein: CASHPQGAWGGELFF. The CDR3 DNA is TGTGCCAGCCACCCACAGGGGGCGTGGGGCGGGGAGCTGTTTTTT.